Here is one T cell receptor (beta chain) with its context. This sample is part of a study of PD-L1 blockade in urothelial cancer. Study context: Once treatment had started, blood was analyzed at 3 weeks (second dose) and again at 6 weeks.

The method was immunoSEQ multiplex PCR; TCRdb's version includes in-frame clones alone and lacks a portion of them. The table lists 71,000 or so clones, roughly nine tenths of them singletons. This receptor was taken from a man between 60 and 75 years old with urothelial cancer. The sample was PBMCs, taken around atezolizumab (anti-PD-L1) treatment.

The CDR3: CASSPTGWIETQYF. The CDR3 DNA reads TGTGCCAGCAGCCCGACAGGGTGGATCGAGACCCAGTACTTC. The genes are TRBV5-6 and TRBJ2-5; TRBD1 agrees at 7 bases. V lost 4 bases, J lost 5 bases, and 8 bases stayed unmatched. The CDR3 is made up of 14 amino acids. The germline V gene encodes CDR1 SGHDT and CDR2 YYEEEE.